The following is a TCR beta chain sequence with its context. This clonotype appeared many times. What antigen it recognizes has not been identified. Base qualities were left out, and no much larger clone turns up one base away. The CDR3, from cysteine to phenylalanine, totals 13 residues. The retained sequence is limited to the CDR3, 39 bases, with the frame set at the first base. V is trimmed back by 7 bases and J by 7 bases, and the junction contains 8 bases that no gene match accounts for. The CDR1 and CDR2 encoded by the germline V gene are MDHEN and SYDVKM. This entry is derived from a study of regulatory T cells in long-lasting Graves disease (TCRdb year 2021). Some background on the complete study: Persistent Graves' disease meant more than 5 years of antithyroid drug treatment with TSH receptor autoantibodies that stayed positive. This study used TCR sequencing and RNA sequencing of peripheral blood to compare persistent Graves' disease patients against newly diagnosed Graves' disease patients. The study was conducted in China and was registered as a clinical trial. A total of roughly 35 samples underwent TCR sequencing: around 13 from persistent and roughly 20 from newly diagnosed Graves' disease patients. On average, persistent Graves' disease patients in the clinical cohort had been on antithyroid drugs for about 9.3 years. Here is what the overall study found, with its caveats: Only the TCR beta chain was sequenced and analyzed. Persistent Graves' disease patients showed lower TCR Shannon entropy and fewer highly expanded clones than newly diagnosed patients, suggesting clonal expansion. More public clonotypes were shared among persistent patients (around 2,600) than among newly diagnosed patients (approximately 1,000). The small sample size was acknowledged by the authors as a limitation that may reduce accuracy. TRBV28, TRBJ1-2 and TRBJ2-5 were preferentially used in persistent disease, while TRBV20-1 and TRBJ2-1 were favored in newly diagnosed disease. The study examined only peripheral blood because the primary lesion, thyroid tissue, could not be accessed.

The time point label of this sample denotes: persistent/refractory GD, antithyroid drugs over 5 years with positive TRAb. RNA was extracted from PBMCs in TRIzol for both TCR sequencing and RNA sequencing. Graves' disease was diagnosed according to American Thyroid Association guidelines. Patients for the study were recruited at an endocrinology department in Xi'an, China. Each patient gave about 10 milliliters of peripheral blood, collected in an EDTA anticoagulant tube. Ficoll Paque Plus density gradient separation was used to isolate PBMCs, and no additional T cell sorting was done. An Agilent 2100 Bioanalyzer and agarose gel were used to assess RNA quality, and a NanoDrop 2000 was used to measure RNA concentration. Library method: multiplex PCR. Sequencer: Illumina HiSeq 4000. iRepertoire HTBI primers and Arm-PCR amplification of CDR3 regions were used to construct TCR beta libraries. PCR products were gel purified before sequencing. Regarding the original processing steps: Across samples, 55 to 80 TRBV and 13 to 15 TRBJ segments were identified and used for gene usage analysis of CDR3 amino acid clonotypes. COPE and FqMerger were used to merge the filtered high-quality paired reads into contigs. Contigs were aligned with BLAST to IMGT TRBV, TRBD and TRBJ reference genes, and CDR3 was defined per IMGT. Any clonotype with a frequency above 0.1% was classified as a highly expanded clone. Repertoire diversity was measured by Shannon entropy, and V-J evenness by the Gini coefficient. Public clonotypes were defined as clonotypes shared by more than one individual. In TCRdb, the public reads were trimmed at Q25 with fastp and aligned with MiXCR, with productive beta chains retained. Rows with a matching CDR3 protein are joined into one entry that keeps the most common DNA and genes. The authors' filters were not applied to this entry. Within this sample are around 500,000 distinct CDR3 sequences, with under 25% of them counted one time only. The top ten constitute 7% to 10% of the sample.

Recombination linked TRBV28 to TRBJ2-7; TRBD1 matches 9 bases in the middle. The specimen comprised peripheral blood mononuclear cells (PBMCs), sampled when the disease was refractory, from a patient treated with antithyroid drugs. This receptor was obtained from a female donor with Graves disease. CDR3 region: CASNKQGAREQYF. The sequence in DNA is TGTGCCAGCAACAAACAGGGGGCGCGAGAGCAGTACTTC.